The present T cell receptor beta chain was sequenced within a study of cytomegalovirus exposure and HLA in healthy donors. The CDR3 length is 12 residues. In germline, CDR1 is SQVTM, CDR2 ANQGSEA. V trimming: 8 bases; J trimming: 10 bases; junction bases outside the gene matches: 5. Use of 60 Vbeta and 13 Jbeta primers characterized the PCR. Method: immunoSEQ multiplex PCR; TCRdb's copy keeps in-frame clones and lacks some. The data contain approximately 170,000 clones, 65% to 85% of them singletons. Sequenced: PBMCs. The TCR sequence derives from a woman between 18 and 30 years old in good health and CMV-seronegative. This sequence joins TRBV29-1 and TRBJ2-1, with 13 bases identical to TRBD2. The CDR3 loop reads CSLLTSGREQFF. Written as DNA, the CDR3 is TGCAGCTTACTGACTAGCGGGAGGGAGCAGTTCTTC.